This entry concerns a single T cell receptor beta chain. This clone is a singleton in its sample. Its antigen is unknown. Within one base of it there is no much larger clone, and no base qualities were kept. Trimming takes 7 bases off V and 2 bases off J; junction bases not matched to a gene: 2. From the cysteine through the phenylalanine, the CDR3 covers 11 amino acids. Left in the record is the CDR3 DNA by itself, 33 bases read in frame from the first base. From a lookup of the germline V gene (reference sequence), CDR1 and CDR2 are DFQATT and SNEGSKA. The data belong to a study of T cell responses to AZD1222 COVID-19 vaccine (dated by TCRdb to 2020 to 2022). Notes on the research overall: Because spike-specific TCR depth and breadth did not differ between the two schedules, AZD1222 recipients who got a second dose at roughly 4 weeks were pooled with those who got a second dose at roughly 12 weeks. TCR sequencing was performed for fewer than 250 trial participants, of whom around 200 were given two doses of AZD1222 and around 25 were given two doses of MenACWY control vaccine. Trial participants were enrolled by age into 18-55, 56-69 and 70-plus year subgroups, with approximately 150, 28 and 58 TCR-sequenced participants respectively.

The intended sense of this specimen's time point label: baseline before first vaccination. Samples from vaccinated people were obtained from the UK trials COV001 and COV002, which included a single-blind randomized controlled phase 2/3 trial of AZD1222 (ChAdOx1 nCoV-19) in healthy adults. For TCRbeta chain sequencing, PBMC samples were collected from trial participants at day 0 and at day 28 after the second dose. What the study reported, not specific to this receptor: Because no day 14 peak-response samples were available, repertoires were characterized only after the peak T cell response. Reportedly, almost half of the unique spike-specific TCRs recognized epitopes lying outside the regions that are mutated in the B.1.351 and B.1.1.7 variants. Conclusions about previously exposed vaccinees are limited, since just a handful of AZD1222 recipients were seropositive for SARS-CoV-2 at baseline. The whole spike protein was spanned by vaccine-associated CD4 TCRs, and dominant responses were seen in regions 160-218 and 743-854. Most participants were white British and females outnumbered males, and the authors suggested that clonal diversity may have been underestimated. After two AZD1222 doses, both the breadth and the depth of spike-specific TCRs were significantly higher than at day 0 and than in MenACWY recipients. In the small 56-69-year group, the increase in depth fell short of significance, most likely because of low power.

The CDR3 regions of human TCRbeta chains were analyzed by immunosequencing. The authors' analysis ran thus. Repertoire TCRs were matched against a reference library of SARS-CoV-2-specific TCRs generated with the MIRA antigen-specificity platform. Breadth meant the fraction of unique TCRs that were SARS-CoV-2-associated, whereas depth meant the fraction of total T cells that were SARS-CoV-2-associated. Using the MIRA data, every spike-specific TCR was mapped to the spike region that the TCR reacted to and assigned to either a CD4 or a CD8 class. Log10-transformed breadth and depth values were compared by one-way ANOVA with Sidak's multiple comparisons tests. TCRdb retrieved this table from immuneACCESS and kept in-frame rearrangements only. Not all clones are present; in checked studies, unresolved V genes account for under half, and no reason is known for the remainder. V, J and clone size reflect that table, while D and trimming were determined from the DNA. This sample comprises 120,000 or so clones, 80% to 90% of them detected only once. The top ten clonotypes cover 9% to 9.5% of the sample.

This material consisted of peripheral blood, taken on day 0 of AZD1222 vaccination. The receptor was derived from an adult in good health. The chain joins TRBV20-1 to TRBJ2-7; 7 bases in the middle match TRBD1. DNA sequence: TGCAGTGTTACAGGGGCCTACGAGCAGTACTTC. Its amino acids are CSVTGAYEQYF.